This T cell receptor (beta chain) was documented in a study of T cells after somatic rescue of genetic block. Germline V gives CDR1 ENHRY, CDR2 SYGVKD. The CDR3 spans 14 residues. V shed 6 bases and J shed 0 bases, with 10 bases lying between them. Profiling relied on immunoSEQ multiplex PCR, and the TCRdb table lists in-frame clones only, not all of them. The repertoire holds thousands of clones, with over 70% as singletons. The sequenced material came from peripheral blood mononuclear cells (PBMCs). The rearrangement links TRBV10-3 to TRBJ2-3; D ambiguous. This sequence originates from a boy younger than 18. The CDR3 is CAISQLVSTDTQYF. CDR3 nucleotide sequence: TGTGCCATCAGCCAGTTGGTTAGCACAGATACGCAGTATTTT.